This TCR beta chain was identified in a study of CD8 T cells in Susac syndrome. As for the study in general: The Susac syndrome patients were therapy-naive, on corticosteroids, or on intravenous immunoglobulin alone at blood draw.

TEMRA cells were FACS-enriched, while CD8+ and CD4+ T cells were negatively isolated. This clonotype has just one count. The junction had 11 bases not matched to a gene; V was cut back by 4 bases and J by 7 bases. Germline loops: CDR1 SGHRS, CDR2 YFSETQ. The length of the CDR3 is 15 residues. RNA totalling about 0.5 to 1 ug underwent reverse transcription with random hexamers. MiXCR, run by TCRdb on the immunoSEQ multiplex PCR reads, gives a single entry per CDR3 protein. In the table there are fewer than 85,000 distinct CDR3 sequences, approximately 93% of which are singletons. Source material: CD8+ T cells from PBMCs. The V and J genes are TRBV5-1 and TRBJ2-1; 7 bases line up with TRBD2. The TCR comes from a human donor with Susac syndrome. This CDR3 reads CASSPSGDTGNEQFF. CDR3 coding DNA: TGCGCCAGCAGCCCGAGCGGGGATACCGGGAATGAGCAGTTCTTC. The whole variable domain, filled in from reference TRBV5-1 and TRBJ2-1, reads KAGVTQTPRYLIKTRGQQVTLSCSPISGHRSVSWYQQTPGQGLQFLFEYFSETQRNKGNFPGRFSGRQFSNSRSEMNVSTLELGDSALYLCASSPSGDTGNEQFFGPGTRLTVL.